This T cell receptor (beta chain) was captured in a study of T cell clonotyping in hematopoietic cell transplantation. Sequenced by immunoSEQ multiplex PCR; TCRdb stores in-frame clones only, minus some. The sample has 5,500 to 8,500 clones; over 35% are singletons. Recipients were bled about 28 days pretransplant and at posttransplant days 30, 100, 180. CDR3 length equals 17 residues. Trimming removed 0 bases at V and 5 bases at J, with 20 bases between. Germline V gene sequence: CDR1 GTSNPN, CDR2 SVGIG (reference sequence). This clonotype was sampled from a female patient aged 55-70 years who had an allogeneic stem cell transplant, so the T cells may come from the graft donor. Some clones in this sample may be carry-over from other donors' samples. Sequencing used peripheral blood mononuclear cells, obtained 30 days after allogeneic stem cell transplant. The chain is built from TRBV30 and TRBJ1-5; unclear D gene. The CDR3 protein is CAWSVSPLSSSDQPQHF. The CDR3 region has the DNA TGTGCCTGGAGTGTATCCCCGCTCAGCAGTTCGGATCAGCCCCAGCATTTT.